This T cell receptor (beta chain) came from a study of CD8+CD57+ T cells in acquired aplastic anemia. Sequencing involved patients with CD8+CD57+ cell expansion previously shown by flow cytometry. TCR beta VDJ and CDR3 profiling used genomic DNA as template. TCRdb processed the reads anew with MiXCR; each CDR3 protein has one entry. The sample holds 400,000 to 600,000 distinct CDR3 sequences, roughly 34% seen once. Trimming removed 0 bases from V and 0 bases from J; junction bases left unmatched: 4. Germline CDR1 reads DFQATT; CDR2 reads SNEGSKA (reference sequence). CDR3 length: 15 amino acids. The sample taken for sequencing was sorted CD4+, CD8+, or CD8+CD57+ T cells (not recorded which) from PBMCs. This sequence was found in a human donor with aplastic anemia. The chain recombines TRBV20-1 with TRBJ2-7; 8 positions agree with TRBD2. CDR3 amino acids: CSARDPSGLSYEQYF. CDR3 coding DNA: TGCAGTGCTAGAGATCCTAGCGGGCTCTCCTACGAGCAGTACTTC.